The source of this TCR beta chain is a study of CD8 T cells in Susac syndrome. While CD8+ and CD4+ T cells were isolated negatively, TEMRA cells were enriched by FACS. The CDR3 runs to 16 residues. Trimming took 3 bases from V and 0 from J; bases not matched to a gene: 5. CDR1 LGHNA and CDR2 YSLEER come from the germline V gene. When the RNA was reverse transcribed, random hexamers were used with an input of roughly 0.45 to 1 ug. TCRdb ran MiXCR on the immunoSEQ multiplex PCR reads and lists one entry per CDR3 protein. This sample has under 250,000 distinct CDR3 sequences, with about 95% found just once.

The TCR comes from a human donor with Susac syndrome. This sequence joins TRBV4-3 and TRBJ2-3; TRBD1 aligns across 8 bases. The sample consisted of CD4+ T cells from PBMCs. The CDR3 loop reads CASSQGDRKSTDTQYF. DNA for the CDR3: TGCGCCAGCAGCCAGGGGGACAGGAAGAGCACAGATACGCAGTATTTT.